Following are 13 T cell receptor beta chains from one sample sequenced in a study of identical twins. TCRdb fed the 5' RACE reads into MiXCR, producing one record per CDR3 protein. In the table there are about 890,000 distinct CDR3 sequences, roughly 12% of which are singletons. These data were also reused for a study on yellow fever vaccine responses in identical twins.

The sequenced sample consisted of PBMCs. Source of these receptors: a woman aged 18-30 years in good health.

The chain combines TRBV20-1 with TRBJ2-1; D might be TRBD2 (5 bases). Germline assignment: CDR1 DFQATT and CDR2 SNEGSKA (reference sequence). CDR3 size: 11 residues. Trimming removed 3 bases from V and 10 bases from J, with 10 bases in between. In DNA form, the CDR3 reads TGCAGTGCTAGTCTCGGGATGGAGCAGTTCTTC. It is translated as CSASLGMEQFF.

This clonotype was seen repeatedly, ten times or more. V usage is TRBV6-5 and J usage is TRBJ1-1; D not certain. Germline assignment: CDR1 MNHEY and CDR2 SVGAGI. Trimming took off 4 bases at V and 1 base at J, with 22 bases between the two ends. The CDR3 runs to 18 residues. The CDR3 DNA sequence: TGTGCCAGCAGTTCAGTGAAGGGCGGAAATATTGCGAACACTGAAGCTTTCTTT. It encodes CASSSVKGGNIANTEAFF.

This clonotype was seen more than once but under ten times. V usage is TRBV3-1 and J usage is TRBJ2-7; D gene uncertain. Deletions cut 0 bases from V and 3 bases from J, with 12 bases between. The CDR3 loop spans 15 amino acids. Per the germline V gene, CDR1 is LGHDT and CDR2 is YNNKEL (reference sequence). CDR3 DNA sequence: TGTGCCAGCAGCCAAGATCGTTCCGGGTTCTACGAGCAGTACTTC. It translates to CASSQDRSGFYEQYF.

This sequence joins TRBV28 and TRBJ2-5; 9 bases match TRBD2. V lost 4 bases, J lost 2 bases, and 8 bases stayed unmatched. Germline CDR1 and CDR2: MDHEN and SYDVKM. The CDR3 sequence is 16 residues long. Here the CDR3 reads CASSYELAGLQETQYF. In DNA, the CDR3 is TGTGCCAGCAGTTACGAACTAGCGGGCCTTCAAGAGACCCAGTACTTC.

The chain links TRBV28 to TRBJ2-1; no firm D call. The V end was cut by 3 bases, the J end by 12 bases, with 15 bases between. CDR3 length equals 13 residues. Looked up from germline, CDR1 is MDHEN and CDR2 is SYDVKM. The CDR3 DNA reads TGTGCCAGCAGTTTCGCCACTGGGATAAGGCAGTTCTTC. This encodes CASSFATGIRQFF.

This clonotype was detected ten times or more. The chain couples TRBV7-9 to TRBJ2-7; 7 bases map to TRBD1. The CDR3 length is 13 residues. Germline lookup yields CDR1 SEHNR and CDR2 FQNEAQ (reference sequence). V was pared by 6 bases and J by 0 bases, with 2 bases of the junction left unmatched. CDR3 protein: CASSGQVSYEQYV. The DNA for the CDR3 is TGTGCCAGCAGTGGACAGGTCTCCTACGAGCAGTACGTC.

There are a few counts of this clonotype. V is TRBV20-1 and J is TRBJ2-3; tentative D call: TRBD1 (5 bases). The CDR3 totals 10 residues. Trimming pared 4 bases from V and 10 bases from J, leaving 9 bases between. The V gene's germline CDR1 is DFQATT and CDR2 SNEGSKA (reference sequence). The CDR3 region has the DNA TGCAGTGCTAAAAGGGGTGCGCAGTATTTT. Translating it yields CSAKRGAQYF.

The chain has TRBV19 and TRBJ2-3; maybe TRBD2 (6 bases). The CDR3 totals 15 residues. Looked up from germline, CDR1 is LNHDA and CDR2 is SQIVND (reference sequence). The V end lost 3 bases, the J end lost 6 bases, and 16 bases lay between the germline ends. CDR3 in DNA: TGTGCCAGTAGTATGGGATTCGGGGGAATGGATACGCAGTATTTT. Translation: CASSMGFGGMDTQYF.

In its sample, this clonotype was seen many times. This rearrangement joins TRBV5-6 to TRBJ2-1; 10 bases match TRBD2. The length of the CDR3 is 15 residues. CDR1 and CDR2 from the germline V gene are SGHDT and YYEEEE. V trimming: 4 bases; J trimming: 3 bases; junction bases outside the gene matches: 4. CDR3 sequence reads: CASSPASGSYNEQFF. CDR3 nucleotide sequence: TGTGCCAGCAGCCCGGCTAGCGGGAGCTACAATGAGCAGTTCTTC.

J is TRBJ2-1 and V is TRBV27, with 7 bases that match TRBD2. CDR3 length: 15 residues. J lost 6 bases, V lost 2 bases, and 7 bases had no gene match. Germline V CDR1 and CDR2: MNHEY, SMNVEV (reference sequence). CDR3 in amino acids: CASSLGDYPRNEQFF. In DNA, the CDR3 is TGTGCCAGCAGTTTAGGGGACTATCCCCGCAATGAGCAGTTCTTC.

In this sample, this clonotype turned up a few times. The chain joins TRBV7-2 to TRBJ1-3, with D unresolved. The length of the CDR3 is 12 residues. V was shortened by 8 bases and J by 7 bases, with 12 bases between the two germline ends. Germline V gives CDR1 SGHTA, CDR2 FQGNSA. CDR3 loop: CASVDQSNTIYF. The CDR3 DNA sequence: TGTGCCAGCGTCGACCAAAGCAACACCATATATTTT.

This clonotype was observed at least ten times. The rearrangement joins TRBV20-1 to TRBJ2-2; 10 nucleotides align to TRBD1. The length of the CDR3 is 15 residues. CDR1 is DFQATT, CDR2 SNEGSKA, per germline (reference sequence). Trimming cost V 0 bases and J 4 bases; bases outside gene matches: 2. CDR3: CSARDRTGGTGELFF. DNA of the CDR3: TGCAGTGCTAGAGATAGGACAGGGGGCACCGGGGAGCTGTTTTTT.

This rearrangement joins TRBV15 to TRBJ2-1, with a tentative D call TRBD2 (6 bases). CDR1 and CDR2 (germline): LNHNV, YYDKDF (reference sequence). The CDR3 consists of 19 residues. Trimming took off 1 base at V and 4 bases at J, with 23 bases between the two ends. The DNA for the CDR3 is TGTGCCACCAGCAGAGGCCCCGGGGCTGGCGGGACCAATTACAATGAGCAGTTCTTC. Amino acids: CATSRGPGAGGTNYNEQFF.